The 16 T cell receptor beta chains listed next were all sequenced from one sample in a study of blood T cell repertoires in COVID-19. TCRdb's table, derived via immunoSEQ multiplex PCR, lists solely in-frame clones and lacks some. The sample lists 65,000 to 85,000 clones, roughly nine tenths occurring once. Input material: peripheral blood. The source of these receptors is a man aged 50-59 years with active COVID-19.

This rearrangement joins TRBV5-1 to TRBJ1-3; TRBD1 might be the D (6 bases). There are 15 residues in the CDR3. Germline CDR1 SGHRS, CDR2 YFSETQ. Trimming stripped 0 bases from V and 4 bases from J, with 11 bases between. The CDR3 region is CASSLGGGSGNTIYF. In DNA, the CDR3 is TGCGCCAGCAGCTTGGGAGGGGGATCAGGAAACACCATATATTTT. Looking up the rest from reference TRBV5-1 and TRBJ1-3 gives the full variable domain: KAGVTQTPRYLIKTRGQQVTLSCSPISGHRSVSWYQQTPGQGLQFLFEYFSETQRNKGNFPGRFSGRQFSNSRSEMNVSTLELGDSALYLCASSLGGGSGNTIYFGEGSWLTVV.

This chain links TRBV19 with TRBJ2-1, with TRBD2 matching 8 bases. The germline V gene has CDR1 LNHDA and CDR2 SQIVND (reference sequence). Unmatched junction bases numbered 13, after V lost 3 bases and J lost 0 bases. The CDR3 spans 19 residues. The DNA of the CDR3 is TGTGCCAGTAGTATGATATTAGCGGGACTGACGAGCTCCTACAATGAGCAGTTCTTC. It encodes CASSMILAGLTSSYNEQFF. Drawing the rest from reference TRBV19 and TRBJ2-1, the complete variable domain is DGGITQSPKYLFRKEGQNVTLSCEQNLNHDAMYWYRQDPGQGLRLIYYSQIVNDFQKGDIAEGYSVSREKKESFPLTVTSAQKNPTAFYLCASSMILAGLTSSYNEQFFGPGTRLTVL.

This chain links TRBV2 with TRBJ1-6; D remains unclear. Germline V gene lookup returns CDR1 SNHLY and CDR2 FYNNEI. V dropped 8 bases and J dropped 6 bases, with 14 bases sitting between them. The CDR3 has 14 amino acids. CDR3 amino acids: CASHPTPLNSPLHF. In nucleotides, the CDR3 is TGTGCCAGCCACCCGACTCCTCTTAATTCACCCCTCCACTTT.

CDR3 sequence (DNA): TGTGCCAGCAGCCCACAGGGGGACTATGGCTACACCTTC. Encoded protein: CASSPQGDYGYTF. V gene TRBV11-2 combines with J gene TRBJ1-2, with 8 bases that match TRBD1. V shed 5 bases, J shed 3 bases, and the junction held 2 bases outside the gene matches. This CDR3 region has 13 residues. The germline gives CDR1 SGHAT, CDR2 FQNNGV.

This clone is a singleton in its sample. The rearrangement joins TRBV7-2 to TRBJ2-2, with TRBD2 matching 7 bases. J gave up 6 bases and V 1 base, and 5 bases lay outside the gene matches. Germline V gene lookup returns CDR1 SGHTA and CDR2 FQGNSA. The CDR3 sequence is 15 residues long. The CDR3 is CASSLVWGGSGELFF. CDR3 coding DNA: TGTGCCAGCAGCTTAGTGTGGGGGGGGTCCGGGGAGCTGTTTTTT.

This chain connects TRBV5-1 to TRBJ2-3; D is undetermined. Trimming took 1 base from V and 6 from J, leaving 6 bases between them. The CDR3 extends over 12 amino acids. CDR1 SGHRS and CDR2 YFSETQ come from the germline V gene. The CDR3 sequence: CASSLWADTQYF. The CDR3 bases are TGCGCCAGCAGCTTGTGGGCGGATACGCAGTATTTT.

V is TRBV29-1 and J is TRBJ2-1; 8 bases are shared with TRBD2. V trimming: 7 bases; J trimming: 10 bases; junction bases outside the gene matches: 21. Germline V lookup: CDR1 SQVTM, CDR2 ANQGSEA. CDR3 size: 16 residues. This chain's CDR3 is CSAGGLRGYLSGEQFF. The CDR3 coding sequence is TGCAGCGCGGGGGGGCTCCGCGGTTATCTAAGTGGAGAGCAGTTCTTC.

The rearrangement uses TRBV5-1 and TRBJ1-5; D remains ambiguous. The V gene's germline CDR1 is SGHRS and CDR2 YFSETQ. The V end lost 0 bases, the J end lost 9 bases, and 16 bases lay between the germline ends. This CDR3 is 15 amino acids long. The CDR3 region has the DNA TGCGCCAGCAGCTTGGGTTTAACAGTATCGTCGCCCCAGCATTTT. Translation: CASSLGLTVSSPQHF.

The V call is TRBV27, the J call TRBJ1-5; tentatively, D is TRBD1 (6 bases). Trimming took 6 bases from V and 9 from J, leaving 15 bases between them. The CDR3 is 13 amino acids. Germline CDR1 and CDR2: MNHEY and SMNVEV (reference sequence). The CDR3 nucleotides are TGTGCCAGCAGCCTCTCGGGGGGCGGGCCCCAGCATTTT. As protein: CASSLSGGGPQHF.

V usage is TRBV11-1 and J usage is TRBJ1-1; TRBD1 agrees at 8 bases. The CDR3 covers 16 residues. Germline V gene lookup returns CDR1 SGHAT and CDR2 FQDESV (reference sequence). V shed 4 bases, J shed 4 bases, and the junction held 11 bases outside the gene matches. For the CDR3, the DNA is TGTGCCAGCAGCTGGAATTCAGGGGGCCGTGCCACTGAAGCTTTCTTT. This encodes CASSWNSGGRATEAFF.

The chain carries TRBV4-2 and TRBJ2-3; 7 bases align to TRBD2. Germline V lookup: CDR1 LGHNA, CDR2 YNFKEQ. The J segment lost 0 bases and the V segment lost 0 bases, leaving 6 bases of the junction unmatched. The CDR3 runs 17 residues. The CDR3: CASSQDYQRGSTDTQYF. The CDR3 nucleotides read TGTGCCAGCAGCCAAGATTACCAGCGGGGAAGCACAGATACGCAGTATTTT.

The rearrangement uses TRBV28 and TRBJ1-1; D possibly corresponds to TRBD1 (6 bases). The CDR3 extends over 13 amino acids. V gave up 8 bases and J gave up 2 bases, with 12 bases separating them. In germline, CDR1 is MDHEN, CDR2 SYDVKM. This CDR3 reads CASGRGVNTEAFF. The DNA for the CDR3 is TGTGCCAGCGGGAGGGGGGTAAACACTGAAGCTTTCTTT.

The chain recombines TRBV7-9 with TRBJ1-6; D may be TRBD1 (5 bases). Trimming removed 2 bases from V and 15 bases from J, with 14 bases in between. Germline loops: CDR1 SEHNR, CDR2 FQNEAQ (reference sequence). This CDR3 has 13 residues. The CDR3 reads CASSLSTGVVLHF. The CDR3 DNA sequence: TGTGCCAGCAGCTTATCTACGGGGGTGGTCCTCCACTTT. The variable domain in full, with the rest retrieved from reference TRBV7-9 and TRBJ1-6, is DTGVSQNPRHKITKRGQNVTFRCDPISEHNRLYWYRQTLGQGPEFLTYFQNEAQLEKSRLLSDRFSAERPKGSFSTLEIQRTEQGDSAMYLCASSLSTGVVLHFGNGTRLTVT.

The chain carries TRBV10-2 and TRBJ2-1, with 10 positions matching TRBD2. V shed 8 bases, J shed 4 bases, and the junction held 8 bases outside the gene matches. The CDR3 totals 15 residues. CDR1 is WSHSY and CDR2 is SAAADI in the germline V gene. The chain's CDR3 is CASQFSGRNYNEQFF. CDR3 bases: TGCGCCAGCCAATTTAGCGGGAGGAATTACAATGAGCAGTTCTTC.

This rearrangement joins TRBV5-6 to TRBJ1-2; maybe TRBD1 (5 bases). Germline V gene data show CDR1 as SGHDT and CDR2 as YYEEEE. This CDR3 region has 13 residues. Trimming removed 0 bases at V and 7 bases at J, with 10 bases between. As DNA, the CDR3 is TGTGCCAGCAGCTTGGCAGGGATTTCTGGCTACACCTTC. Amino acids: CASSLAGISGYTF. The variable domain in full, with the rest retrieved from reference TRBV5-6 and TRBJ1-2, is DAGVTQSPTHLIKTRGQQVTLRCSPKSGHDTVSWYQQALGQGPQFIFQYYEEEERQRGNFPDRFSGHQFPNYSSELNVNALLLGDSALYLCASSLAGISGYTFGSGTRLTVV.

This clone has a single count. V gene TRBV25-1 combines with J gene TRBJ1-4; 9 positions match TRBD1. Looked up from germline, CDR1 is MGHDK and CDR2 is SYGVNS. Trimming removed 4 bases from V and 7 bases from J; junction bases left unmatched: 10. The length of the CDR3 is 16 residues. In DNA form, the CDR3 reads TGTGCCAGCAGTGCTCCTGGGACAGGGAGGGGTGAAAAACTGTTTTTT. This translates into CASSAPGTGRGEKLFF. The entire variable domain, with the rest obtained from reference TRBV25-1 and TRBJ1-4, is as follows: EADIYQTPRYLVIGTGKKITLECSQTMGHDKMYWYQQDPGMELHLIHYSYGVNSTEKGDLSSESTVSRIRTEHFPLTLESARPSHTSQYLCASSAPGTGRGEKLFFGSGTQLSVL.